The TCR beta chain described here comes from a study of blood T cell repertoires in COVID-19. Trimming cost V 1 base and J 0 bases, with 16 bases left between them. CDR1 and CDR2 from the germline V gene are MGHRA and YSYEKL. The length of the CDR3 is 18 residues. Libraries were prepared by immunoSEQ multiplex PCR; TCRdb keeps only in-frame clonotypes and omits some of them. The data contain under 65,000 clones, roughly nine tenths of them singletons. This chain connects TRBV4-1 to TRBJ1-5; a possible D gene is TRBD1 (5 bases). The clonotype comes from a human donor in a cohort sampled during active COVID-19. The sample consisted of peripheral blood. The chain's CDR3 is CASSQVGGTAYSNQPQHF. The DNA of the CDR3 is TGCGCCAGCAGCCAAGTTGGGGGGACCGCGTATAGCAATCAGCCCCAGCATTTT.